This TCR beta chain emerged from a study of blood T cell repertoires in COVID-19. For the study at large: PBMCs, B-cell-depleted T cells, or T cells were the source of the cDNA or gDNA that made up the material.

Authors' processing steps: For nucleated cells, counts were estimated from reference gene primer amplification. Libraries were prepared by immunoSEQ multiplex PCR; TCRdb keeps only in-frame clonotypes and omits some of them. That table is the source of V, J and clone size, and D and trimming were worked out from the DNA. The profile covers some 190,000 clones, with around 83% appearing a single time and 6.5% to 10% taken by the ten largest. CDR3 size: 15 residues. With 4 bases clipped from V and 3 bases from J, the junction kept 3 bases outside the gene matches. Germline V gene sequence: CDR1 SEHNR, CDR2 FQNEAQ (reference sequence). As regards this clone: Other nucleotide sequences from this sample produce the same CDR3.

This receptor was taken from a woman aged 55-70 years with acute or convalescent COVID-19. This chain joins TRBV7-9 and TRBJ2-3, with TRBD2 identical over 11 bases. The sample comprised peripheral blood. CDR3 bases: TGTGCCAGCAGCTCGACTAGCGGGGCTACAGATACGCAGTATTTT. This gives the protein CASSSTSGATDTQYF. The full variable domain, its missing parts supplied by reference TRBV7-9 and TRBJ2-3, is DTGVSQNPRHKITKRGQNVTFRCDPISEHNRLYWYRQTLGQGPEFLTYFQNEAQLEKSRLLSDRFSAERPKGSFSTLEIQRTEQGDSAMYLCASSSTSGATDTQYFGPGTRLTVL.